Following are 23 T cell receptor beta chains from one sample sequenced in a study of shared clonotypes between healthy human individuals. As defined, naive CD8 cells were CD45RO-negative and positively selected for CCR7, with terminally differentiated effector memory CD45RA+ cells excluded. Generated by immunoSEQ multiplex PCR, the TCRdb table keeps only in-frame clones and is missing some. The sample includes nearly 600,000 clones, nearly 97% of them seen just once. The specimen sequenced was naive CD8+ T cells sorted from blood. Receptor source: a woman aged 25 to 45 in good health.

The genes are TRBV7-8 and TRBJ2-7; maybe TRBD2 (7 bases). With 5 bases removed from V and 1 base from J, the gap between germline ends came to 12 bases. From germline, CDR1 is SGHVS and CDR2 FQNEAQ. The CDR3 consists of 14 residues. In DNA, the CDR3 is TGTGCCAGCAGCCCCGGGGGGCCATCCTACGAGCAGTACTTC. Amino acid sequence: CASSPGGPSYEQYF. Full variable domain (missing parts from reference TRBV7-8 and TRBJ2-7): GAGVSQSPRYKVAKRGQDVALRCDPISGHVSLFWYQQALGQGPEFLTYFQNEAQLDKSGLPSDRFFAERPEGSVSTLKIQRTQQEDSAVYLCASSPGGPSYEQYFGPGTRLTVT.

The chain combines TRBV27 with TRBJ2-2; TRBD2 matches at 9 bases. After removal of 1 base from V and 6 bases from J, the junction contained 6 bases not matched to a gene. The CDR3 has 16 amino acids. Germline-derived CDR1 and CDR2 are MNHEY and SMNVEV (reference sequence). CDR3 sequence: CASSLYGTSLPGELFF. CDR3 DNA: TGTGCCAGCAGTTTATACGGGACTAGCCTTCCCGGGGAGCTGTTTTTT.

This clone has a single count. The V call is TRBV28, the J call TRBJ2-5; D may be TRBD1 (6 bases). Trimming took off 6 bases at V and 7 bases at J, with 15 bases between the two ends. Germline CDR1 and CDR2: MDHEN and SYDVKM. CDR3 length: 13 residues. The CDR3 coding sequence is TGTGCCAGCAGACAAGGACAAGGGGGGACCCAGTACTTC. Residues: CASRQGQGGTQYF.

The V and J genes are TRBV28 and TRBJ2-3; TRBD1 agrees at 8 bases. CDR3 length: 15 amino acids. The V gene's germline CDR1 is MDHEN and CDR2 SYDVKM. For the CDR3, the DNA is TGTGGCCGGTGCCGACAGGGGCGACGCACAGATACGCAGTATTTT. It codes for CGRCRQGRRTDTQYF.

The genes are TRBV2 and TRBJ2-1; 7 positions match TRBD2. Germline V lookup: CDR1 SNHLY, CDR2 FYNNEI. There are 16 residues in the CDR3. Unmatched junction bases numbered 9, after V lost 6 bases and J lost 1 base. The CDR3 loop reads CASRNHRGESYNEQFF. CDR3 nucleotide sequence: TGTGCCAGCAGGAACCATCGGGGGGAGTCCTACAATGAGCAGTTCTTC.

The chain combines TRBV27 with TRBJ1-2; 8 bases fit TRBD1. Germline V gene data show CDR1 as MNHEY and CDR2 as SMNVEV (reference sequence). This CDR3 contains 14 residues. V shed 3 bases and J 7 bases; nucleotides not matched to a gene: 7. The CDR3 loop reads CASSFTGGYSGYTF. The CDR3 coding sequence is TGTGCCAGCAGTTTCACAGGGGGGTACAGTGGCTACACCTTC.

V is TRBV19 and J is TRBJ2-7, with D possibly TRBD2 on 5 matching bases. Germline V gene sequence: CDR1 LNHDA, CDR2 SQIVND (reference sequence). The length of the CDR3 is 17 residues. Trimming stripped 5 bases from V and 6 bases from J, with 26 bases between. In DNA form, the CDR3 reads TGTGCCAGTAGTCCATTGATTGACCCGCGAAGAGGGTCCGAGCAGTACTTC. Amino acids: CASSPLIDPRRGSEQYF.

This clone was seen just once. This chain connects TRBV7-7 to TRBJ2-2; D might be TRBD1 or TRBD2, each matching 5 bases. The V gene lost 6 bases and the J gene lost 8 bases, with 16 bases spanning the gap. Germline V gene data show CDR1 as SSHAT and CDR2 as FNYEAQ (reference sequence). The CDR3 loop spans 14 amino acids. As DNA, the CDR3 is TGTGCCAGCAGACCAGGGACGGGACCTGGGGAGCTGTTTTTT. Its translation is CASRPGTGPGELFF.

Worth noting for this clone: The sample has other DNA sequences that encode this CDR3 too. The genes are TRBV9 and TRBJ1-2, with D unresolved. Trimming removed 3 bases from V and 2 bases from J, with 5 bases in between. From germline, CDR1 is SGDLS and CDR2 YYNGEE. CDR3 length: 12 amino acids. CDR3 coding DNA: TGTGCCAGCAGCGGACGGAACTATGGCTACACCTTC. Its protein is CASSGRNYGYTF.

The chain has TRBV27 and TRBJ1-2, with TRBD1 matching over 8 bases. The J segment lost 0 bases and the V segment lost 5 bases, leaving 5 bases of the junction unmatched. Germline CDR1 MNHEY, CDR2 SMNVEV (reference sequence). CDR3 size: 15 residues. CDR3 region: CASSAYRGSNYGYTF. For the CDR3, the DNA is TGTGCCAGCAGTGCCTACAGGGGGTCTAACTATGGCTACACCTTC.

The rearrangement joins TRBV5-1 to TRBJ2-2; 7 bases align to TRBD1. The V segment lost 2 bases and the J segment 5 bases; nucleotides outside the gene matches: 3. CDR1 is SGHRS and CDR2 is YFSETQ in the germline V gene. The CDR3 is 14 amino acids. CDR3 sequence (DNA): TGCGCCAGCAGCTTTACAGGGGTAACCGGGGAGCTGTTTTTT. Translated: CASSFTGVTGELFF. Full variable domain (rest looked up from reference TRBV5-1 and TRBJ2-2): KAGVTQTPRYLIKTRGQQVTLSCSPISGHRSVSWYQQTPGQGLQFLFEYFSETQRNKGNFPGRFSGRQFSNSRSEMNVSTLELGDSALYLCASSFTGVTGELFFGEGSRLTVL.

Regarding this clone: Different DNA sequences within this sample yield the same CDR3. The CDR3 here is CASSVGGEETQYF. The DNA of the CDR3 is TGTGCCAGCAGCGTGGGAGGGGAAGAGACCCAGTACTTC. V usage is TRBV9 and J usage is TRBJ2-5; 7 positions match TRBD2. The CDR3 sequence is 13 residues long. Germline V gene lookup returns CDR1 SGDLS and CDR2 YYNGEE. J gave up 3 bases and V 2 bases, and 1 base lay outside the gene matches.

This chain uses TRBV10-3 with TRBJ1-2; a possible D gene is TRBD1 (5 bases). Germline V gene sequence: CDR1 ENHRY, CDR2 SYGVKD. The CDR3 is made up of 18 amino acids. V dropped 2 bases and J dropped 0 bases, with 19 bases sitting between them. The CDR3 nucleotides are TGTGCCATCAGTGAGGCTGGCGGGGGGGTCCTCCCTAACTATGGCTACACCTTC. It is translated as CAISEAGGGVLPNYGYTF.

The chain uses TRBV6-1 and TRBJ1-2, with D tentatively TRBD1 (5 bases). CDR3 length: 14 residues. The ends were cut back, 1 base at V and 4 bases at J, with 10 bases in the middle. Germline-derived CDR1 and CDR2 are MNHNS and SASEGT. The CDR3 region is CASSEGWQGYGYTF. CDR3 bases: TGTGCCAGCAGTGAAGGGTGGCAGGGCTATGGCTACACCTTC.

The count of this clone is one. The V call is TRBV5-6, the J call TRBJ2-1; 8 bases agree with TRBD2. CDR1 is SGHDT, CDR2 YYEEEE, per germline. The V segment lost 0 bases and the J segment 2 bases; nucleotides outside the gene matches: 7. This CDR3 is built from 17 residues. CDR3 sequence: CASSLEQTSEAYNEQFF. In DNA, the CDR3 is TGTGCCAGCAGCTTGGAACAGACTAGCGAAGCCTACAATGAGCAGTTCTTC. Based on the CDR3 plus reference TRBV5-6 and TRBJ2-1, the full variable domain is DAGVTQSPTHLIKTRGQQVTLRCSPKSGHDTVSWYQQALGQGPQFIFQYYEEEERQRGNFPDRFSGHQFPNYSSELNVNALLLGDSALYLCASSLEQTSEAYNEQFFGPGTRLTVL.

DNA of the CDR3: TGTGCCAGCAGCGTAGAGGGTAGCGGCTACGAGCAGTACTTC. This sequence encodes CASSVEGSGYEQYF. V and J are TRBV9 and TRBJ2-5, with TRBD2 as a possible D gene (6 bases). The J call could be wrong; TRBJ2-7 is a better fit for the DNA end. CDR3 length: 14 amino acids. Germline CDR1 is SGDLS and CDR2 is YYNGEE.

The chain links TRBV11-2 to TRBJ1-1; D perhaps matches TRBD1 (6 bases). V lost 6 bases to trimming and J lost 3 bases, with 17 bases between them. The V gene's germline CDR1 is SGHAT and CDR2 FQNNGV. CDR3 length: 15 residues. CDR3: CASRGFGQRDTEAFF. The CDR3 DNA reads as TGTGCCAGCAGAGGATTCGGACAGCGCGACACTGAAGCTTTCTTT.

The V gene is TRBV19, the J gene TRBJ2-1; TRBD1 agrees at 8 bases. Germline V gene data show CDR1 as LNHDA and CDR2 as SQIVND (reference sequence). This CDR3 region has 13 residues. After removal of 2 bases from V and 8 bases from J, the junction contained 2 bases not matched to a gene. The CDR3 protein is CASSITGGYEQFF. Here the CDR3 DNA reads TGTGCCAGTAGTATAACAGGGGGGTATGAGCAGTTCTTC.

The chain couples TRBV29-1 to TRBJ1-1; the match to TRBD1 covers 10 bases. CDR1 SQVTM and CDR2 ANQGSEA come from the germline V gene. The junction had 10 bases not matched to a gene; V was cut back by 7 bases and J by 5 bases. The CDR3 consists of 14 residues. The DNA for the CDR3 is TGCAGCGCCCGCCTGGACAGGGGGGATACTGAAGCTTTCTTT. This codes for CSARLDRGDTEAFF. Full variable domain (outside the CDR3, taken from reference TRBV29-1 and TRBJ1-1): SAVISQKPSRDICQRGTSLTIQCQVDSQVTMMFWYRQQPGQSLTLIATANQGSEATYESGFVIDKFPISRPNLTFSTLTVSNMSPEDSSIYLCSARLDRGDTEAFFGQGTRLTVV.

The gene calls are TRBV28 and TRBJ2-1, with D perhaps TRBD1 (5 bases). V was clipped by 5 bases and J by 0 bases, with 8 bases between them. The CDR3 covers 14 residues. Germline CDR1 MDHEN, CDR2 SYDVKM. CDR3 sequence (DNA): TGTGCCAGCAGTAGGGGCGGCTCCTACAATGAGCAGTTCTTC. Its translation: CASSRGGSYNEQFF.

V usage is TRBV28 and J usage is TRBJ2-3, with TRBD2 matching over 11 bases. The CDR3 is made up of 17 amino acids. Germline assignment: CDR1 MDHEN and CDR2 SYDVKM. The V segment lost 4 bases and the J segment 8 bases; nucleotides outside the gene matches: 14. The CDR3 protein is CASSSQAALAGEGTQYF. CDR3 bases: TGTGCCAGCAGTTCCCAGGCCGCACTAGCGGGAGAGGGTACGCAGTATTTT.

The rearrangement joins TRBV6-6 to TRBJ2-7; 7 nucleotides line up with TRBD2. Unmatched junction bases numbered 6, after V lost 4 bases and J lost 0 bases. Germline V gene data show CDR1 as MNHNY and CDR2 as SVGAGI (reference sequence). The CDR3 has 15 residues. This CDR3 is CASSLTSASSYEQYF. The DNA of the CDR3 is TGTGCCAGCAGTTTAACTAGCGCGAGCTCCTACGAGCAGTACTTC.

The chain uses TRBV7-8 and TRBJ1-1, with D possibly TRBD1 on 6 matching bases. CDR1 and CDR2 (germline): SGHVS, FQNEAQ. The CDR3 contains 14 residues. Trimming took 5 bases from V and 4 from J, leaving 14 bases between them. This CDR3 reads CASSPTGLGTEAFF. The CDR3 nucleotides are TGTGCCAGCAGCCCTACAGGGTTGGGCACTGAAGCTTTCTTT.